This T cell receptor (beta chain) originates from a study of OX40 agonist ivuxolimab in advanced cancers. The overall study: Of the patients, three showed partial responses, one with hepatocellular carcinoma and two with cutaneous melanoma. Whole-study results and caveats: People who partly responded at 0.1-3.0 mg/kg had some of the least clonal expansion seen. Clonal expansion was seen in CD4+ and CD8+ blood T cells by week 6 at 0.1 to 3.0 mg/kg.

The investigators sampled blood at baseline, at cycle 4 day 1, and at cycle 7 day 1. The CDR3 is 12 amino acids. Germline V lookup: CDR1 SEHNR, CDR2 FQNEAQ (reference sequence). The V end lost 1 base, the J end lost 6 bases, and 4 bases lay between the germline ends. Of note for this clone: Its cognate antigen is unknown.

Libraries were prepared by immunoSEQ multiplex PCR; TCRdb keeps only in-frame clonotypes and omits some of them. This sample has fewer than 30,000 clones; roughly four fifths occur once, and the top ten carry approximately 20%. Sequenced material: CD4+ or CD8+ T cells sorted from blood, taken in a trial of the OX40 agonist ivuxolimab. The rearrangement joins TRBV7-9 to TRBJ2-1, with D uncertain. The receptor was isolated from an adult with an advanced solid tumor such as melanoma, head and neck, liver or kidney cancer. Here the CDR3 DNA reads TGTGCCAGCAGCTTAGGGCTCAATGAGCAGTTCTTC. Protein sequence: CASSLGLNEQFF.